This T cell receptor (beta chain) was observed in a study of blood T cell repertoires in COVID-19. On the study more broadly: From the United States, Italy and Spain came samples of acute and convalescent COVID-19. T cells, B-cell-depleted T cells, or PBMCs provided the cDNA or gDNA that served as material.

In the source study's methods: Reference gene primer amplification gave nucleated cell count estimates. TCRdb's table, derived via immunoSEQ multiplex PCR, lists solely in-frame clones and lacks some. D and trimming come from the DNA, and the V and J calls and clone size come from that table. The sample lists about 220,000 clones; 65% to 90% were seen once. The count of this clone is one. Trimming took 4 bases from V and 4 from J; bases not matched to a gene: 4. The V gene's germline CDR1 is SGHDN and CDR2 FVKESK. This CDR3 is built from 16 residues. The chain is built from TRBV14 and TRBJ2-1; 13 bases are a match to TRBD2. The sample was peripheral blood. The receptor was derived from a human donor in a cohort sampled during active COVID-19. The CDR3 nucleotides read TGTGCCAGCAGCCCAAGGACTAGCGGGGGTTACAATGAGCAGTTCTTC. It yields the protein CASSPRTSGGYNEQFF.